Included here is one TCR beta chain sequence, with context. These data belong to a study of blood T cell repertoires in COVID-19. Turning to the study itself: Both acute and convalescent COVID-19 samples were obtained from the United States, Italy and Spain.

The CDR3 runs to 13 residues. The J segment lost 3 bases and the V segment lost 4 bases, leaving 2 bases of the junction unmatched. Germline V gene sequence: CDR1 MDHEN, CDR2 SYDVKM. How the authors handled the data: Counts of nucleated cells, estimated from reference gene primer amplification, were obtained. The data were produced by immunoSEQ multiplex PCR, yet TCRdb's version contains in-frame clones alone and is incomplete. That table supplies the V and J calls and clone size; D and trimming were determined from the DNA. In the table there are 80,000 to 95,000 clones, roughly four fifths of which are singletons.

The chain couples TRBV28 to TRBJ2-7, with 8 bases lining up with TRBD1. This clonotype was sampled from a man at least 80 years old with COVID-19, enrolled during active disease. Sequenced sample: peripheral blood. The DNA of the CDR3 is TGTGCCAGCAGTTGGACAGGGCTCTACGAGCAGTACTTC. Encoded protein: CASSWTGLYEQYF.